Listed below are T cell receptor beta chains from one sample, sequenced in a study of response to subunit inactivated influenza vaccine. TCRdb processed the RT-PCR reads anew with MiXCR; each CDR3 protein has one entry. The table has roughly 630,000 distinct CDR3 sequences, 13% to 15% seen once; the top ten hold 7.5% to 8%. Sample: PBMCs from blood, taken less than 15 days before vaccination. These receptors originate from a man aged 50-60 years who received an inactivated influenza vaccine. Each CDR3 is given with its conserved first and last residue. D genes are given only for firm matches. Not every row has a clone size; where given, it reads once, few, many or a size class.

clone_size	d_call	v_call	j_call	cdr3_nt	cdr3_aa
.	TRBD2	TRBV7-2	TRBJ2-2	TGTGCCAGCAGCACGGGACTAGCGGGAGCCCCCGGGGAGCTGTTTTTT	CASSTGLAGAPGELFF
.	.	TRBV20-1	TRBJ2-7	TGCAGTGCTAGAGTTTTCGGACAGAACCGCTACGAGCAGTACTTC	CSARVFGQNRYEQYF
.	TRBD2	TRBV14	TRBJ2-2	TGTGCCAGCAGCCGCGGCCTAGCGGGGGGGCCGAACACCGGGGAGCTGTTTTTT	CASSRGLAGGPNTGELFF
few	.	TRBV4-1	TRBJ2-7	TGCGCCAGCAGCCAATTTGCGGCAGTCTCCGAGCAGTACTTC	CASSQFAAVSEQYF
few	.	TRBV27	TRBJ2-2	TGTGCCAGCAGTTTCGGGACGTCCACCGGGGAGCTGTTTTTT	CASSFGTSTGELFF
.	TRBD1	TRBV4-2	TRBJ1-5	TGTGCCAGCAGCCATGGACAGGGGGCCGCCAATCAGCCCCAGCATTTT	CASSHGQGAANQPQHF
few	.	TRBV29-1	TRBJ2-5	TGCAGCGTGGCAGGGAACCGGGAGACCCAGTACTTC	CSVAGNRETQYF
few	TRBD1	TRBV4-1	TRBJ1-1	TGCGCCAGCAGCCACCGAATTGAGGGGGACAGTTCGAACACTGAAGCTTTCTTT	CASSHRIEGDSSNTEAFF
few	TRBD2	TRBV4-3	TRBJ2-3	TGCGCCAGCAGCCAATCAACCGCACTAGCGGGAAACACAGATACGCAGTATTTT	CASSQSTALAGNTDTQYF
.	TRBD2	TRBV7-9	TRBJ2-1	TGTGCCAGCAGCTTCGTGTGGCGGGAGGGGGCCCAGGAGCAGTTCTTC	CASSFVWREGAQEQFF
.	.	TRBV27	TRBJ2-2	TGTGCCAGCAGTTGGGGGGCCACCGGGGAGCTGTTTTTT	CASSWGATGELFF
many	.	TRBV6-4	TRBJ2-1	TGTGCCAGCAGTGAGCTCCACTCGCGCAATGAGCAGTTCTTC	CASSELHSRNEQFF
few	.	TRBV20-1	TRBJ2-7	TGCAGTGCTAGTCGGCAGATCTACGAGCAGTACTTC	CSASRQIYEQYF
many	.	TRBV29-1	TRBJ2-5	TGCAGCGTCGTGGGGGAGAACCAAGAGACCCAGTACTTC	CSVVGENQETQYF
many	.	TRBV12-3/TRBV12-4	TRBJ1-4	TGTGCCAGCAGCGAACGGCGGGGAAAGGAAAAACTGTTTTTT	CASSERRGKEKLFF
few	TRBD2	TRBV19	TRBJ2-7	TGTGCCACTAGCGGGAGCTACGAGCAGTACTTC	CATSGSYEQYF
.	TRBD2	TRBV30	TRBJ2-1	TGTGCCTGGAGTATTACTAGCGGGAGATACAATGAGCAGTTCTTC	CAWSITSGRYNEQFF
few	.	TRBV10-3	TRBJ2-7	TGTGCCATCAGTGAGGGAACAGGGATGGGCTACGAGCAGTACTTC	CAISEGTGMGYEQYF
.	.	TRBV5-4	TRBJ2-2	TGTGCCACCCGACAAAACACCGGGGAGCTGTTTTTT	CATRQNTGELFF
few	.	TRBV7-2	TRBJ1-3	TGTGCCAGCAGCTTAGTTACGGTGAACTCTGGAAACACCATATATTTT	CASSLVTVNSGNTIYF
once	.	TRBV3-1	TRBJ1-3	TGTGCCAGCAGCCAATATTCCGGAAACACCATATATTTT	CASSQYSGNTIYF
.	.	TRBV20-1	TRBJ2-1	TGCAGTGCCCGAAACACCCGTTACAATGAGCAGTTCTTC	CSARNTRYNEQFF
few	.	TRBV6-1	TRBJ2-2	TGTGCCAGCAGAAGCGCGGACAGATACACCGGGGAGCTGTTTTTT	CASRSADRYTGELFF
.	TRBD1	TRBV29-1	TRBJ2-6	TGCAGCGTGCGACAGGGGTCTGGGGCCAACGTCCTGACTTTC	CSVRQGSGANVLTF
many	TRBD1	TRBV6-4	TRBJ2-2	TGTGCCAGCAGTGGACAGGGAAACACCGGGGAGCTGTTTTTT	CASSGQGNTGELFF
few	TRBD2	TRBV5-1	TRBJ2-3	TGCGCCAGCAGCTTGGATCCGGGGGGAGATACGCAGTATTTT	CASSLDPGGDTQYF
.	TRBD2	TRBV5-6	TRBJ2-5	TGTGCCAGCAGCTTCAGAAAAACCGGGACGGGGGGCCAAGAGACCCAGTACTTC	CASSFRKTGTGGQETQYF
.	.	TRBV30	TRBJ2-4	TGTGCCTGGAGTGGGGGGGGCAGCGAAAACATTCAGTACTTC	CAWSGGGSENIQYF
.	.	TRBV12-3/TRBV12-4	TRBJ1-1	TGTGCCAGCAGTCCCGGCGGTGGAGGCACTGAAGCTTTCTTT	CASSPGGGGTEAFF
.	.	TRBV5-1	TRBJ2-3	TGCGCCAGCACCCGCTCCGGACAGCCCACAGATACGCAGTATTTT	CASTRSGQPTDTQYF
few	.	TRBV12-3/TRBV12-4	TRBJ2-1	TGTGCCTCGGCGGATCCACCGTTGCCGTACAATGAGCAGTTCTTC	CASADPPLPYNEQFF
few	.	TRBV20-1	TRBJ1-4	TGCAGTGCTAGTGACAGCCCTTTCGACGAAAAACTGTTTTTT	CSASDSPFDEKLFF
.	TRBD1	TRBV5-8	TRBJ2-7	TGTGCCAGCAGCTTGGAGTTTAGTACTACAGGGGATCTCTTC	CASSLEFSTTGDLF
few	TRBD1	TRBV4-1	TRBJ1-6	TGCGCCAGCAGCCAAGATGAGTGGGACAGGGATTCACCCCTCCACTTT	CASSQDEWDRDSPLHF
.	TRBD1	TRBV4-3	TRBJ2-3	TGCGCCAGCAGCCGGACAGGGGGGCGGGACACAGATACGCAGTATTTT	CASSRTGGRDTDTQYF
few	.	TRBV20-1	TRBJ2-5	TGCAGTGCTAGAGATCCGCTACTTGATGTTGGCCAAGAGACCCAGTACTTC	CSARDPLLDVGQETQYF
many	.	TRBV7-2	TRBJ2-5	TGTGCCAGCAGCTTATCCGTGACTCACCAAGAGACCCAGTACTTC	CASSLSVTHQETQYF
many	TRBD1	TRBV28	TRBJ2-5	TGTGCCAGCAGTTCCTTGACAGGGGGGGTCGAGACCCAGTACTTC	CASSSLTGGVETQYF
many	.	TRBV3-1	TRBJ1-1	TGTGCCAGCAGCCAAGTTCTGACGGTGAACACTGAAGCTTTCTTT	CASSQVLTVNTEAFF
few	TRBD2	TRBV5-1	TRBJ2-3	TGCGCCAGCAGCGGGGATAGAACTAGCGTTACGACAGATACGCAGTATTTT	CASSGDRTSVTTDTQYF
.	TRBD2	TRBV7-9	TRBJ2-1	TGTGCCAGCAGCTTAACGGCGGGAGGGCCTGGGTACAATGAGCAGTTCTTC	CASSLTAGGPGYNEQFF
.	.	TRBV5-1	TRBJ1-2	TGCGCCAGCAGCTTGGAGGACGTCTATGGCTACACCTTC	CASSLEDVYGYTF
few	TRBD1	TRBV12-3/TRBV12-4	TRBJ2-7	TGTGCCAGCAGTAAGCCCGGGACAGGGCTCTACGAGCAGTACTTC	CASSKPGTGLYEQYF
.	TRBD2	TRBV27	TRBJ2-1	TGTGCCAGCTCCCCATCTCCTAGCGGGAGCCACAATGAGCAGTTCTTC	CASSPSPSGSHNEQFF
.	TRBD2	TRBV10-3	TRBJ2-2	TGTGCCATCAGTGCCCGGGTGGGCGGACTAGCGGGGGGCACTAACACCGGGGAGCTGTTTTTT	CAISARVGGLAGGTNTGELFF
few	.	TRBV7-2	TRBJ2-3	TGTGCCAGCAGCTTAGTCGTCAAAAGCACAGATACGCAGTATTTT	CASSLVVKSTDTQYF
.	.	TRBV20-1	TRBJ2-7	TGCAGTGCTAGAGTCGCGGGCGGGACCTACGAGCAGTACTTC	CSARVAGGTYEQYF
.	TRBD1	TRBV10-3	TRBJ1-1	TGTGCCATCGGTGGACAGGGTGGCACTGAAGCTTTCTTT	CAIGGQGGTEAFF
many	TRBD2	TRBV28	TRBJ2-3	TGTGCCAGCCGCTCGACTAGCTACACAGATACGCAGTATTTT	CASRSTSYTDTQYF
many	.	TRBV10-3	TRBJ2-5	TGTGCCATCAGAAGGGGATTTGATACGGAGACCCAGTACTTC	CAIRRGFDTETQYF
.	.	TRBV28	TRBJ2-3	TGTGCCAGCATCCACCGGGGGGCACGGGACACAGATACGCAGTATTTT	CASIHRGARDTDTQYF
.	TRBD2	TRBV6-2/TRBV6-3	TRBJ2-1	TGTGCCAGCAGTTACGAGTCGGGACTAGCGGTTACCGGGTACAATGAGCAGTTCTTC	CASSYESGLAVTGYNEQFF
few	.	TRBV21-1	TRBJ2-7	TGTGCCAGCAGCAAATTTTTCTTCGAGGCGATAGGCGAGCAGTACTTC	CASSKFFFEAIGEQYF